The 6 T cell receptor beta chains below all came from one sample that was sequenced in a study of T cell repertoires in cytomegalovirus infection. Each CDR3 protein gets one entry after TCRdb re-called the reads with MiXCR. The profile shows around 530,000 distinct CDR3 sequences, 16% of them singletons. Sequenced input: CD8+ T cells from PBMCs. The receptors derive from a human donor in good health (CMV status not recorded). Some clones in this sample may be carry-over from other donors' samples.

At least ten counts were recorded for this clonotype. The chain uses TRBV5-6 and TRBJ2-1; 8 bases map to TRBD2. The CDR3 runs to 15 residues. Germline V lookup: CDR1 SGHDT, CDR2 YYEEEE. With V trimmed by 1 base and J by 6 bases, 6 bases remained unmatched. The chain's CDR3 is CASSLPGLVRNEQFF. DNA of the CDR3: TGTGCCAGCAGCTTGCCGGGACTAGTCCGCAATGAGCAGTTCTTC.

This clonotype was picked up a small number of times. This chain uses TRBV25-1 with TRBJ2-7, with 8 bases matching TRBD1. The CDR3 has 15 residues. The V and J ends lost 4 bases and 6 bases, in that order; junction bases with no gene match: 11. Germline CDR1 and CDR2: MGHDK and SYGVNS. CDR3 sequence reads: CASSAYRGDWGEQYF. The CDR3 DNA follows: TGTGCCAGCAGTGCGTACAGGGGGGATTGGGGCGAGCAGTACTTC.

The chain links TRBV4-2 to TRBJ2-3; D unclear. The CDR3 extends over 16 amino acids. V shed 0 bases and J shed 4 bases, with 14 bases lying between them. Germline CDR1 is LGHNA and CDR2 is YNFKEQ. The CDR3 coding sequence is TGTGCCAGCAGCCAAGATTTATCGGTCAGGCCAGATACGCAGTATTTT. It yields the protein CASSQDLSVRPDTQYF.

This clonotype was counted ten times or more. V usage is TRBV7-6 and J usage is TRBJ1-5; no definite D call. The CDR3 loop spans 15 amino acids. Germline-derived CDR1 and CDR2 are SGHVS and FNYEAQ. V was shortened by 3 bases and J by 5 bases, with 14 bases between the two germline ends. The CDR3 loop is CASSFGPGPDQPQHF. CDR3 DNA sequence: TGTGCCAGCAGCTTTGGACCGGGCCCCGATCAGCCCCAGCATTTT.

The V call is TRBV9, the J call TRBJ2-3; 12 nucleotides match TRBD2. The ends lost 3 bases at V and 1 base at J; junction bases unmatched: 9. This CDR3 comprises 18 residues. Germline V lookup: CDR1 SGDLS, CDR2 YYNGEE. The CDR3 DNA is TGTGCCAGCAGCGGTGGACTAGCGGGAAGGGGCGGCACAGATACGCAGTATTTT. Its protein is CASSGGLAGRGGTDTQYF. The full variable domain, in which reference TRBV9 and TRBJ2-3 provide the parts outside the CDR3, is DSGVTQTPKHLITATGQRVTLRCSPRSGDLSVYWYQQSLDQGLQFLIQYYNGEERAKGNILERFSAQQFPDLHSELNLSSLELGDSALYFCASSGGLAGRGGTDTQYFGPGTRLTVL.

This chain connects TRBV29-1 to TRBJ2-7, with D perhaps matching TRBD1 (5 bases). The germline CDR1 and CDR2 sequences are SQVTM and ANQGSEA. This CDR3 comprises 13 residues. V was shortened by 4 bases and J by 2 bases, with 12 bases between the two germline ends. This CDR3 is CSVVGLQAYEQYF. DNA of the CDR3: TGCAGCGTTGTGGGTTTACAGGCCTACGAGCAGTACTTC.